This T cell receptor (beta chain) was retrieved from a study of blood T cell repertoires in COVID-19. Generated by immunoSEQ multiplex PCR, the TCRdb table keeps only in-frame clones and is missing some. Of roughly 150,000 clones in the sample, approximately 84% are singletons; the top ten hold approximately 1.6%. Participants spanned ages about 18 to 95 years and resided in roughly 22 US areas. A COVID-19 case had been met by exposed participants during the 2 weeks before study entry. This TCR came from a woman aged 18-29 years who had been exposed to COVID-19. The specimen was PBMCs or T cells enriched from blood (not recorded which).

The CDR3 coding sequence is TGTGCCAGCAGCCAAGGGACACGAGGCTCCTACGAGCAGTACTTC. It codes for CASSQGTRGSYEQYF. The genes are TRBV3-1 (or the pseudogene TRBV3-2) and TRBJ2-7, with D possibly TRBD1 on 5 matching bases. The CDR3 totals 15 residues. Per germline, CDR1 LGHDT and CDR2 YNNKEL (reference sequence). V was cut by 1 base and J by 0 bases, with 10 bases left in between.